These 23 T cell receptor beta chains came from one sample sequenced in a study of blood T cells in healthy people across ages. Then a second PCR, running roughly 7 to 11 cycles, was carried out with a sample-barcoded 5' primer and a J-beta primer mix. A single record per CDR3 protein comes from TCRdb applying MiXCR to the 5' RACE reads. This sample has fewer than 900,000 distinct CDR3 sequences; around 46% occur once, and the top ten carry 20%. The sequencing sample was made of blood. The source of these receptors is a woman aged 55 to 70 in good health.

V is TRBV6-2 or TRBV6-3 and J is TRBJ2-7; D gene ambiguous. Germline V gene lookup returns CDR1 MNHEY and CDR2 SVGEGT. The ends were cut back, 5 bases at V and 3 bases at J, with 11 bases in the middle. The CDR3 totals 13 residues. The CDR3 sequence is CASSDGYNYEQYF. CDR3 DNA: TGTGCCAGCAGTGATGGGTACAACTACGAGCAGTACTTC.

In its sample, this clonotype was seen many times. V gene TRBV5-1 combines with J gene TRBJ2-1; TRBD2 matches 8 bases. Unmatched junction bases numbered 5, after V lost 0 bases and J lost 0 bases. Germline loops: CDR1 SGHRS, CDR2 YFSETQ. The CDR3 consists of 17 residues. The CDR3 DNA sequence: TGCGCCAGCAGCTTGGCGGGGGGGGCCGTCTCCTACAATGAGCAGTTCTTC. Translation: CASSLAGGAVSYNEQFF.

This sequence joins TRBV9 and TRBJ2-1, with 7 bases that match TRBD2. Losses at the gene ends were 0 bases for V and 4 bases for J; bases not matched to a gene: 7. The CDR3 totals 16 residues. Germline V gene lookup returns CDR1 SGDLS and CDR2 YYNGEE. In DNA form, the CDR3 reads TGTGCCAGCAGCGTAGGACGCGGGAGTCCGTACAATGAGCAGTTCTTC. Amino acids: CASSVGRGSPYNEQFF.

The CDR3 is CSAKTTGYEQYF. CDR3 DNA sequence: TGCAGTGCTAAAACAACCGGCTACGAGCAGTACTTC. The V call is TRBV20-1, the J call TRBJ2-7; D gene ambiguous. There are 12 residues in the CDR3. CDR1 and CDR2 from the germline V gene are DFQATT and SNEGSKA (reference sequence). The V gene lost 4 bases and the J gene lost 3 bases, with 10 bases spanning the gap.

The rearrangement uses TRBV7-9 and TRBJ1-1, with a tentative D call TRBD1 (6 bases). V shed 1 base and J shed 4 bases, with 13 bases lying between them. The germline gives CDR1 SEHNR, CDR2 FQNEAQ (reference sequence). The CDR3 loop spans 15 amino acids. CDR3 DNA sequence: TGTGCCAGCAGCTTAGTCCCCCGGGGGCCCACTGAAGCTTTCTTT. Its translation: CASSLVPRGPTEAFF.

As to this clonotype: It may be a read error: a sequence one base away is much more abundant. J is TRBJ2-7 and V is TRBV7-9; unclear D gene. V was pared by 1 base and J by 7 bases, with 8 bases between. Germline V lookup: CDR1 SEHNR, CDR2 FQNEAQ (reference sequence). The CDR3 spans 12 residues. CDR3 DNA: TGTGCCAGCAGCTTAGTGCACAATGAGCAGTACTTC. Amino acid sequence: CASSLVHNEQYF.

There are many counts of this clonotype. The chain joins TRBV9 to TRBJ2-7; a weak D match, TRBD2 (6 bases). The V end lost 3 bases, the J end lost 7 bases, and 17 bases lay between the germline ends. The CDR3 has 14 residues. The germline V gene has CDR1 SGDLS and CDR2 YYNGEE. DNA of the CDR3: TGTGCCAGCAGCGCCCGTACTGGGGCGGGGGAGCAGTACTTC. It codes for CASSARTGAGEQYF.

The CDR3 sequence is CASSYSGLGGSRAEQYF. CDR3 bases: TGTGCCAGCAGTTACTCGGGACTAGGGGGTTCGAGGGCCGAGCAGTACTTC. V is TRBV6-5 and J is TRBJ2-7, with 8 bases matching TRBD2. With 0 bases clipped from V and 6 bases from J, the junction kept 13 bases outside the gene matches. The CDR3 extends over 17 amino acids. Germline CDR1 is MNHEY and CDR2 is SVGAGI.

The chain combines TRBV9 with TRBJ2-1; TRBD2 agrees at 7 bases. The DNA matches TRBJ2-7 better at its end, which makes the J call doubtful. The length of the CDR3 is 15 residues. Germline CDR1 reads SGDLS; CDR2 reads YYNGEE. The chain's CDR3 is CASSVGLAGYNEQYF. DNA for the CDR3: TGTGCCAGCAGCGTAGGGTTAGCGGGCTACAATGAGCAGTACTTC.

This clonotype was recorded a few times. The genes are TRBV10-2 and TRBJ2-7; 8 positions match TRBD2. This CDR3 region has 14 residues. V was clipped by 4 bases and J by 2 bases; unmatched bases: 4. Germline lookup yields CDR1 WSHSY and CDR2 SAAADI. The CDR3 nucleotides are TGCGCCAGCAGTGGGAACGGGGGGGCCTACGAGCAGTACTTC. It yields the protein CASSGNGGAYEQYF.

This clonotype was observed at least ten times. The chain is built from TRBV4-3 and TRBJ2-5, with 7 bases matching TRBD1. Trimming removed 4 bases from V and 2 bases from J; junction bases left unmatched: 7. From germline, CDR1 is LGHNA and CDR2 YSLEER. This CDR3 has 15 residues. The CDR3 sequence is CASSPGDRDQETQYF. CDR3 nucleotide sequence: TGCGCCAGCAGCCCAGGTGACAGGGATCAAGAGACCCAGTACTTC.

The V call is TRBV9, the J call TRBJ2-1; 9 nucleotides agree with TRBD2. CDR3 length: 15 amino acids. Germline-derived CDR1 and CDR2 are SGDLS and YYNGEE. The J segment lost 5 bases and the V segment lost 0 bases, leaving 3 bases of the junction unmatched. CDR3 sequence: CASSVGLAGNNEQFF. The CDR3 DNA follows: TGTGCCAGCAGCGTAGGGCTAGCGGGAAACAATGAGCAGTTCTTC.

The sample holds a few counts of this clonotype. The chain joins TRBV6-1 to TRBJ1-2; D is uncertain. The CDR3 covers 14 residues. Germline-derived CDR1 and CDR2 are MNHNS and SASEGT. V was trimmed by 3 bases and J by 8 bases, leaving 16 bases between them. CDR3 nucleotides: TGTGCCAGCAGTGAGATTACTGGAACTTACGGCTACACCTTC. Translated: CASSEITGTYGYTF.

This rearrangement joins TRBV6-5 to TRBJ2-5; the D gene is possibly TRBD2 (5 bases). CDR1 and CDR2 from the germline V gene are MNHEY and SVGAGI. The V end lost 5 bases, the J end lost 0 bases, and 7 bases lay between the germline ends. The CDR3 runs 13 residues. Written as DNA, the CDR3 is TGTGCCAGCAGTGACGGGAACCAAGAGACCCAGTACTTC. This encodes CASSDGNQETQYF.

This clonotype came up many times. The chain has TRBV3-1 and TRBJ1-2; the D gene is possibly TRBD1 (5 bases). The V gene lost 1 base and the J gene lost 4 bases, with 7 bases spanning the gap. Germline CDR1 reads LGHDT; CDR2 reads YNNKEL (reference sequence). The CDR3 consists of 13 residues. DNA for the CDR3: TGTGCCAGCAGCCAAGGACAGTTCTATGGCTACACCTTC. Translation gives CASSQGQFYGYTF.

This chain links TRBV20-1 with TRBJ2-5; 12 nucleotides align to TRBD2. The length of the CDR3 is 15 residues. Germline loops: CDR1 DFQATT, CDR2 SNEGSKA (reference sequence). This CDR3 is CSAPKRTSGTNEQYF. The CDR3 bases are TGCAGCGCCCCTAAGAGGACTAGCGGGACTAATGAGCAGTACTTC.

The chain has TRBV14 and TRBJ2-3, with D uncertain. V was trimmed by 10 bases and J by 0 bases, leaving 17 bases between them. The CDR3 runs to 15 residues. Germline assignment: CDR1 SGHDN and CDR2 FVKESK. CDR3 DNA: TGTGCCAACAGTCAAACCCTCCCGAGCACAGATACGCAGTATTTT. Its translation: CANSQTLPSTDTQYF.

The chain is built from TRBV7-9 and TRBJ2-1; TRBD1 is a possible D gene (5 bases). V dropped 0 bases and J dropped 3 bases, with 9 bases sitting between them. This CDR3 region has 15 residues. CDR1 SEHNR and CDR2 FQNEAQ come from the germline V gene (reference sequence). CDR3 DNA: TGTGCCAGCAGCTTAGCAGAAGGGGTCTACAATGAGCAGTTCTTC. Translating gives CASSLAEGVYNEQFF.

This clonotype turned up a few times. The chain joins TRBV10-3 to TRBJ1-5; D unclear. CDR3 length equals 14 residues. CDR1 and CDR2 (germline): ENHRY, SYGVKD. V lost 10 bases and J 2 bases, leaving 15 bases between the germline ends. The CDR3 loop reads CATNTSRGNQPQHF. CDR3 DNA sequence: TGTGCCACCAACACGAGTAGGGGCAATCAGCCCCAGCATTTT.

This clonotype was detected only a few times. A junction boundary mismatches the germline segment, possibly from a read error. The genes are TRBV7-7 and TRBJ2-6; D possibly corresponds to TRBD1 (6 bases). Germline V gene lookup returns CDR1 SSHAT and CDR2 FNYEAQ (reference sequence). This CDR3 contains 21 residues. The CDR3: CASSLPALRDRSNSGANVLTF. The DNA for the CDR3 is TGTGCTAGCAGCTTACCTGCGCTCCGAGACAGGTCGAACTCTGGGGCCAACGTCCTGACTTTC.

This clonotype occurred a few times. The V and J genes are TRBV5-1 and TRBJ2-7, with 8 bases lining up with TRBD1. The CDR3 loop spans 16 amino acids. Trimming removed 4 bases from V and 7 bases from J; junction bases left unmatched: 16. Germline V gene sequence: CDR1 SGHRS, CDR2 YFSETQ. CDR3 nucleotide sequence: TGCGCCAGCAGCCCAACGACAGGGGTCGTGGGCAATGAGCAGTACTTC. Protein sequence: CASSPTTGVVGNEQYF.

Details on this clonotype: A much more abundant neighbour one base away suggests this may be a read error. The chain combines TRBV6-5 with TRBJ1-1; maybe TRBD1 (6 bases). This CDR3 is built from 13 residues. Germline V CDR1 and CDR2: MNHEY, SVGAGI. In nucleotides, the CDR3 is TGTGCCAGCACCCTAGGGGGGAACACTGGAGCTTTCTTT. Its protein is CASTLGGNTGAFF.

V gene TRBV5-1 combines with J gene TRBJ2-3, with a tentative D call TRBD1 (6 bases). Germline CDR1 is SGHRS and CDR2 is YFSETQ. Trimming took 1 base from V and 3 from J, leaving 12 bases between them. CDR3 length: 15 residues. In DNA, the CDR3 is TGCGCCAGCAGCTTGCCCCAGGGGCCGACAGATACGCAGTATTTT. It specifies CASSLPQGPTDTQYF.